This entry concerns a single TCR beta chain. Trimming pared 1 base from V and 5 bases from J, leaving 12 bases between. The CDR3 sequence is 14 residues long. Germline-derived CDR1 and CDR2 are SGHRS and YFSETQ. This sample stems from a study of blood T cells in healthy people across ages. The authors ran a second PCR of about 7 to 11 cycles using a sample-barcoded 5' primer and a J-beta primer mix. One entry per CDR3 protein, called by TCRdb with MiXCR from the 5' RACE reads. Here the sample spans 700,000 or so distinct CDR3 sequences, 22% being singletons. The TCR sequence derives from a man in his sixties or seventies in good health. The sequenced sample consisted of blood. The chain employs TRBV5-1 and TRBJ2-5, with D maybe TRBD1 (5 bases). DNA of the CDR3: TGCGCCAGCAGCTTGTTGACAGCCTCGGAGACCCAGTACTTC. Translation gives CASSLLTASETQYF.